This T cell receptor (beta chain) was found in a study of cytomegalovirus exposure and HLA in healthy donors. Regarding the study as a whole: As confirmed in vitro, three CMV-associated chains were specific for CMV antigens.

V was clipped by 8 bases and J by 2 bases; unmatched bases: 9. Germline loops: CDR1 LGHNA, CDR2 YSLEER. The CDR3 length is 16 residues. With 60 Vbeta and 13 Jbeta primers, the PCR was carried out. Produced via immunoSEQ multiplex PCR; TCRdb's table is partial and in-frame only. The table records some 150,000 clones, roughly 63% of them present only once. About this clone itself: The antigen is undetermined.

This receptor was obtained from a woman aged 60 to 75 in good health and CMV-seropositive. This sequence joins TRBV4-3 and TRBJ2-7; 13 bases map to TRBD2. The sequenced material came from PBMCs. The CDR3 protein is CASSGLAGVPTYEQYF. CDR3 DNA: TGCGCCAGCTCTGGACTAGCGGGGGTTCCGACCTACGAGCAGTACTTC.